What follows are 2 T cell receptor beta chains derived from one specimen sequenced in a study of OX40 agonist ivuxolimab in advanced cancers. Profiling relied on immunoSEQ multiplex PCR, and the TCRdb table lists in-frame clones only, not all of them. Of tens of thousands of clones listed, about 82% are singletons. This specimen consisted of CD4+ or CD8+ T cells sorted from blood, obtained in a trial of the OX40 agonist ivuxolimab. Receptors were obtained from an adult with an advanced solid tumor such as melanoma, head and neck, liver or kidney cancer.

V usage is TRBV20-1 and J usage is TRBJ1-2, with D unresolved. The V gene's germline CDR1 is DFQATT and CDR2 SNEGSKA (reference sequence). V lost 0 bases and J 4 bases, leaving 3 bases between the germline ends. There are 11 residues in the CDR3. CDR3 sequence: CSAREGYGYTF. In DNA, the CDR3 is TGCAGTGCTAGAGAGGGCTATGGCTACACCTTC.

This clone was seen more than once but under ten times. The rearrangement uses TRBV19 and TRBJ2-1, with 12 bases aligning to TRBD2. Germline CDR1 LNHDA, CDR2 SQIVND (reference sequence). With V trimmed by 4 bases and J by 8 bases, 9 bases remained unmatched. The CDR3 loop spans 16 amino acids. The CDR3 nucleotides are TGTGCCAGTAGTAGGCTCCTAGCGGGAGGGCGCTATGAGCAGTTCTTC. Its protein is CASSRLLAGGRYEQFF.